The 26 T cell receptor beta chains below were found in one sample sequenced in a study of shared clonotypes between healthy human individuals. Sequencing used immunoSEQ multiplex PCR; TCRdb keeps in-frame clones, though not all of them. The sample shows approximately 500,000 clones, about 78% of them seen only once. Material for sequencing was PBMCs. The receptors shown here come from a woman aged 40 to 49 in good health. Some clones in this sample may be carry-over from other donors' samples.

V gene TRBV7-2 combines with J gene TRBJ1-1, with TRBD1 matching 8 bases. V lost 4 bases to trimming and J lost 5 bases; unmatched junction nucleotides: 3. CDR3 size: 13 residues. The germline V gene encodes CDR1 SGHTA and CDR2 FQGNSA. Written as DNA, the CDR3 is TGTGCCAGCAGCTCGGACAGGGAGACTGAAGCTTTCTTT. It specifies CASSSDRETEAFF. The full variable domain, with the rest looked up from reference TRBV7-2 and TRBJ1-1, is GAGVSQSPSNKVTEKGKDVELRCDPISGHTALYWYRQSLGQGLEFLIYFQGNSAPDKSGLPSDRFSAERTGGSVSTLTIQRTQQEDSAVYLCASSSDRETEAFFGQGTRLTVV.

The J gene is TRBJ2-2, the V gene TRBV15; D is undetermined. Germline V gene data show CDR1 as LNHNV and CDR2 as YYDKDF (reference sequence). The CDR3 has 15 residues. V dropped 0 bases and J dropped 4 bases, with 9 bases sitting between them. In DNA, the CDR3 is TGTGCCACCAGCAGAGATCGGTCGAGCACCGGGGAGCTGTTTTTT. Translation: CATSRDRSSTGELFF. The whole variable domain, filled in from reference TRBV15 and TRBJ2-2, reads DAMVIQNPRYQVTQFGKPVTLSCSQTLNHNVMYWYQQKSSQAPKLLFHYYDKDFNNEADTPDNFQSRRPNTSFCFLDIRSPGLGDTAMYLCATSRDRSSTGELFFGEGSRLTVL.

The chain combines TRBV27 with TRBJ2-2; 10 nucleotides align to TRBD2. V trimming: 4 bases; J trimming: 6 bases; junction bases outside the gene matches: 8. The germline gives CDR1 MNHEY, CDR2 SMNVEV (reference sequence). CDR3 length: 16 amino acids. The CDR3 region is CASSSPSGSKSGELFF. CDR3 in DNA: TGTGCCAGCAGTTCCCCTAGCGGGAGTAAATCCGGGGAGCTGTTTTTT.

This clone was observed a handful of times. The chain joins TRBV7-3 to TRBJ2-3; 8 nucleotides align to TRBD2. After removal of 3 bases from V and 3 bases from J, the junction contained 8 bases not matched to a gene. The germline V gene encodes CDR1 SGHTA and CDR2 FQGTGA. The CDR3 runs 16 residues. CDR3 in DNA: TGTGCCAGCAGCTTGGGAGCGGGAGAACGGACAGATACGCAGTATTTT. It is translated as CASSLGAGERTDTQYF. Together with reference TRBV7-3 and TRBJ2-3, the CDR3 gives the full variable domain: GAGVSQTPSNKVTEKGKYVELRCDPISGHTALYWYRQSLGQGPEFLIYFQGTGAADDSGLPNDRFFAVRPEGSVSTLKIQRTERGDSAVYLCASSLGAGERTDTQYFGPGTRLTVL.

This chain uses TRBV28 with TRBJ1-4; 10 bases match TRBD1. V shed 4 bases, J shed 6 bases, and the junction held 2 bases outside the gene matches. Germline V gene lookup returns CDR1 MDHEN and CDR2 SYDVKM. CDR3 length: 14 amino acids. CDR3 sequence: CASSSGQGYEKLFF. The DNA for the CDR3 is TGTGCCAGCAGTTCGGGACAGGGGTATGAAAAACTGTTTTTT.

In regard to this clone: One end of the junction does not line up with germline, which may come from a read error. The chain carries TRBV7-7 and TRBJ2-1; 12 bases fit TRBD2. The CDR3 is made up of 15 amino acids. Germline V gene sequence: CDR1 SSHAT, CDR2 FNYEAQ (reference sequence). The CDR3 loop reads CASSSGLAGSSEQFF. The DNA of the CDR3 is TGTGCTAGCAGCTCCGGACTAGCGGGATCAAGTGAGCAGTTCTTC. Combining the CDR3 with reference TRBV7-7 and TRBJ2-1 gives the whole variable domain GAGVSQSPRYKVTKRGQDVTLRCDPISSHATLYWYQQALGQGPEFLTYFNYEAQPDKSGLPSDRFSAERPEGSISTLTIQRTEQRDSAMYRCASSSGLAGSSEQFFGPGTRLTVL.

The rearrangement uses TRBV19 and TRBJ2-2; TRBD1 matches at 9 bases. From germline, CDR1 is LNHDA and CDR2 SQIVND (reference sequence). This CDR3 spans 15 amino acids. V shed 6 bases, J shed 0 bases, and the junction held 2 bases outside the gene matches. CDR3 sequence: CASRGDRANTGELFF. Here the CDR3 DNA reads TGTGCCAGTAGGGGGGACAGGGCGAACACCGGGGAGCTGTTTTTT.

J is TRBJ2-3 and V is TRBV5-6; tentatively, D is TRBD2 (5 bases). Germline V gene lookup returns CDR1 SGHDT and CDR2 YYEEEE. The CDR3 runs to 16 residues. The V gene lost 3 bases and the J gene lost 0 bases, with 14 bases spanning the gap. The chain's CDR3 is CASSSTRGVSTDTQYF. The CDR3 region has the DNA TGTGCCAGCAGCTCTACACGGGGTGTAAGCACAGATACGCAGTATTTT.

A few counts support this clone. The V gene is TRBV5-1, the J gene TRBJ2-1; tentatively, D is TRBD2 (6 bases). The CDR3 extends over 16 amino acids. V was shortened by 3 bases and J by 6 bases, with 19 bases between the two germline ends. The germline CDR1 and CDR2 sequences are SGHRS and YFSETQ. The chain's CDR3 is CASSYGGRTAVNEQFF. The CDR3 nucleotides read TGCGCCAGCAGCTATGGAGGGAGGACGGCAGTCAATGAGCAGTTCTTC.

Remarks on this clone: The same CDR3 is also encoded by other DNA sequences in this sample. This rearrangement joins TRBV28 to TRBJ2-3, with D tentatively TRBD1 (6 bases). CDR1 is MDHEN, CDR2 SYDVKM, per germline. Trimming took off 1 base at V and 4 bases at J, with 9 bases between the two ends. The CDR3 runs 14 residues. The CDR3 DNA reads TGTGCCAGCAGTTTATTAGCAGGGGCAGATACGCAGTATTTT. It encodes CASSLLAGADTQYF.

Details on this clone: An end of the junction differs from the germline gene, which may be a read error. V and J are TRBV7-2 and TRBJ1-1; D perhaps matches TRBD1 (6 bases). There are 17 residues in the CDR3. Germline V gene data show CDR1 as SGHTA and CDR2 as FQGNSA. CDR3 protein: CASSFSGAGAFNTEGFF. CDR3 nucleotide sequence: TGTGCCAGCAGCTTTTCTGGGGCAGGGGCCTTTAACACTGAAGGTTTCTTT. The entire variable domain, with the rest obtained from reference TRBV7-2 and TRBJ1-1, is as follows: GAGVSQSPSNKVTEKGKDVELRCDPISGHTALYWYRQSLGQGLEFLIYFQGNSAPDKSGLPSDRFSAERTGGSVSTLTIQRTQQEDSAVYLCASSFSGAGAFNTEGFFGQGTRLTVV.

In nucleotides, the CDR3 is TGTGCCAGCAGCCAGGCCGGGACAGGGGTCGGTGGCTACACCTTC. Its translation: CASSQAGTGVGGYTF. This rearrangement joins TRBV14 to TRBJ1-2, with 10 nucleotides matching TRBD1. Germline-derived CDR1 and CDR2 are SGHDN and FVKESK. Trimming removed 3 bases from V and 7 bases from J; junction bases left unmatched: 8. This CDR3 has 15 amino acids.

This chain uses TRBV7-2 with TRBJ2-5; 10 bases align to TRBD2. The end of the DNA fits TRBJ2-7 better, so the J call may be wrong. This CDR3 spans 16 amino acids. The V gene's germline CDR1 is SGHTA and CDR2 FQGNSA. This chain's CDR3 is CASSLVLAGGGVEQYF. Here the CDR3 DNA reads TGTGCCAGCAGCTTAGTGTTAGCGGGAGGAGGGGTCGAGCAGTACTTC.

The sample holds many counts of this clone. This sequence joins TRBV4-3 and TRBJ2-5, with D tentatively TRBD2 (6 bases). V lost 0 bases and J 5 bases, leaving 13 bases between the germline ends. The CDR3 contains 15 residues. Per the germline V gene, CDR1 is LGHNA and CDR2 is YSLEER. CDR3 protein: CASSQDTSRGETQYF. The CDR3 DNA follows: TGCGCCAGCAGCCAAGATACTAGCCGCGGCGAGACCCAGTACTTC.

Only a few counts were recorded for this clone. The chain has TRBV11-2 and TRBJ1-5; tentative D call: TRBD1 (5 bases). The V gene lost 5 bases and the J gene lost 9 bases, with 14 bases spanning the gap. Per germline, CDR1 SGHAT and CDR2 FQNNGV. The length of the CDR3 is 13 residues. As DNA, the CDR3 is TGTGCCAGCAGCCTCCGGAGGGACGCGCCCCAGCATTTT. It is translated as CASSLRRDAPQHF.

The chain carries TRBV5-1 and TRBJ2-7; no definite D call. The CDR3 length is 13 residues. The V end was cut by 2 bases, the J end by 3 bases, with 9 bases between. Germline-derived CDR1 and CDR2 are SGHRS and YFSETQ. The CDR3 here is CASSFANDYEQYF. Written as DNA, the CDR3 is TGCGCCAGCAGCTTTGCCAACGACTACGAGCAGTACTTC.

This clone was detected a few times. The CDR3: CAWTPEQVWGETQYF. The CDR3 nucleotides are TGTGCCTGGACACCGGAACAGGTTTGGGGAGAGACCCAGTACTTC. The V gene is TRBV30, the J gene TRBJ2-5, with D maybe TRBD1 (5 bases). Trimming stripped 4 bases from V and 4 bases from J, with 19 bases between. Germline V gene lookup returns CDR1 GTSNPN and CDR2 SVGIG (reference sequence). This CDR3 spans 15 amino acids. Based on the CDR3 plus reference TRBV30 and TRBJ2-5, the full variable domain is SQTIHQWPATLVQPVGSPLSLECTVEGTSNPNLYWYRQAAGRGLQLLFYSVGIGQISSEVPQNLSASRPQDRQFILSSKKLLLSDSGFYLCAWTPEQVWGETQYFGPGTRLLVL.

This clone was counted only a few times. The CDR3 sequence is CAIRNLAGGADTQYF. The DNA of the CDR3 is TGTGCCATCAGGAACCTAGCGGGAGGTGCAGATACGCAGTATTTT. The rearrangement links TRBV10-3 to TRBJ2-3, with TRBD2 identical over 11 bases. V lost 6 bases to trimming and J lost 4 bases; unmatched junction nucleotides: 6. CDR3 size: 15 residues. Germline loops: CDR1 ENHRY, CDR2 SYGVKD.

The V gene is TRBV28, the J gene TRBJ2-1; 8 positions match TRBD2. Germline CDR1 reads MDHEN; CDR2 reads SYDVKM. The CDR3 loop spans 17 amino acids. Losses at the gene ends were 2 bases for V and 4 bases for J; bases not matched to a gene: 10. The CDR3 DNA sequence: TGTGCCAGCAGTTTACAGTTCGGGTCTAGCGGGTACAATGAGCAGTTCTTC. Encoded protein: CASSLQFGSSGYNEQFF.

This clone has more than one count but fewer than ten. This chain joins TRBV30 and TRBJ1-5; 7 bases line up with TRBD1. CDR1 and CDR2 (germline): GTSNPN, SVGIG (reference sequence). The CDR3 loop spans 13 amino acids. J was trimmed by 10 bases and V by 0 bases; bases with no gene match: 6. Here the CDR3 reads CAWSVQGLQPQHF. Here the CDR3 DNA reads TGTGCCTGGAGTGTACAGGGGCTCCAACCCCAGCATTTT.

This clone appeared once. The chain recombines TRBV27 with TRBJ1-4, with 8 bases fitting TRBD1. The CDR3 consists of 17 residues. The V gene end was trimmed by 5 bases and the J gene end by 0 bases; junction bases not matched to a gene: 8. The germline CDR1 and CDR2 sequences are MNHEY and SMNVEV (reference sequence). CDR3 DNA: TGTGCCAGCAGTCCTATTGGGACAGGAGCAACTAATGAAAAACTGTTTTTT. Amino acid sequence: CASSPIGTGATNEKLFF.

The chain is built from TRBV4-2 and TRBJ2-3; D uncertain. Trimming took off 0 bases at V and 3 bases at J, with 13 bases between the two ends. The germline V gene has CDR1 LGHNA and CDR2 YNFKEQ. This CDR3 has 16 residues. The CDR3, as DNA: TGTGCCAGCAGCCAAGATGCCAGCGAGGTTACAGATACGCAGTATTTT. The encoded protein is CASSQDASEVTDTQYF.

As to this clone: The same CDR3 is also encoded by other DNA sequences in this sample. The V call is TRBV28, the J call TRBJ1-2; 11 bases align to TRBD1. Germline values: CDR1 MDHEN, CDR2 SYDVKM. CDR3 length equals 14 residues. V shed 3 bases, J shed 4 bases, and the junction held 1 base outside the gene matches. CDR3 region: CASSLGTGGYGYTF. The CDR3 DNA reads as TGTGCCAGCAGTTTGGGGACAGGGGGCTATGGCTACACCTTC.

This clone was found once. The chain is built from TRBV5-4 and TRBJ2-2; 15 bases line up with TRBD2. The J segment lost 6 bases and the V segment lost 4 bases, leaving 7 bases of the junction unmatched. The CDR3 totals 17 residues. Germline V lookup: CDR1 SGHNT, CDR2 YYREEE (reference sequence). CDR3 in amino acids: CASSRGLAGGIPGELFF. The CDR3 DNA sequence: TGTGCCAGCAGCCGGGGACTAGCGGGAGGTATCCCCGGGGAGCTGTTTTTT.

The chain carries TRBV30 and TRBJ1-5; D uncertain. Trimming left V 6 bases short and J 5 bases short, with 17 bases between. Germline values: CDR1 GTSNPN, CDR2 SVGIG (reference sequence). This CDR3 spans 14 amino acids. The DNA of the CDR3 is TGTGCCTGTTCCCTCGGGTCCACTGATCAGCCCCAGCATTTT. Translation: CACSLGSTDQPQHF.

The V call is TRBV30, the J call TRBJ2-3; D is undetermined. The CDR3 is 14 residues long. With 0 bases removed from V and 6 bases from J, the gap between germline ends came to 13 bases. In germline, CDR1 is GTSNPN, CDR2 SVGIG (reference sequence). As DNA, the CDR3 is TGTGCCTGGAGTGTCATCACCGTAGGCGATACGCAGTATTTT. The encoded protein is CAWSVITVGDTQYF.